Following are 8 T cell receptor beta chains from one sample sequenced in a study of beta chain features in type 1 diabetes (dated by TCRdb to between 2018 and 2020). Receptor amplification or capture employed the immunoSEQ multiplex PCR assay. The entire isolated RNA was reverse transcribed using the High Capacity cDNA Reverse Transcription Kit, and thus expressed TCRB transcripts were sequenced. TCRdb took this table from immuneACCESS and kept in-frame rearrangements with V and J called. Such tables lack part of the clones; where checked against another copy, unresolved V genes explain under half of the gap, and the rest is unexplained. Present in this sample are about 240,000 clones, 25% to 35% of which were seen just once. Roughly 4.1% of the sample is taken by the ten largest. The sequenced sample consisted of central memory CD4+ T cells from blood. All receptors derive from a man aged 30 to 39 in good health.

This sequence joins TRBV5-4 and TRBJ2-7; TRBD2 aligns across 7 bases. This CDR3 has 16 amino acids. The germline V gene encodes CDR1 SGHNT and CDR2 YYREEE (reference sequence). Unmatched junction bases numbered 14, after V lost 3 bases and J lost 5 bases. CDR3 amino acids: CASSSGGAGDVNEQYF. CDR3 sequence (DNA): TGTGCCAGCAGCTCCGGAGGGGCGGGGGATGTAAACGAGCAGTACTTC.

The chain carries TRBV5-4 and TRBJ2-7, with 7 bases that match TRBD1. Looked up from germline, CDR1 is SGHNT and CDR2 is YYREEE (reference sequence). The CDR3 has 13 residues. V lost 5 bases and J lost 4; bases outside the gene matches: 6. CDR3 nucleotide sequence: TGTGCCAGCAGTACTGACAGGGCTTACGAGCAGTACTTC. It yields the protein CASSTDRAYEQYF.

The sample holds many counts of this clone. This sample also contains other DNA sequences that code for the same CDR3. The chain uses TRBV29-1 and TRBJ2-5; tentative D call: TRBD2 (6 bases). There are 14 residues in the CDR3. The germline V gene encodes CDR1 SQVTM and CDR2 ANQGSEA. Trimming took off 4 bases at V and 5 bases at J, with 17 bases between the two ends. The CDR3 nucleotides read TGCAGCGTTGTTGGGGGGATTATGGGGGAGACCCAGTACTTC. Protein sequence: CSVVGGIMGETQYF.

This clone came up a few times. The J gene is TRBJ2-2, the V gene TRBV7-2; D unresolved. Germline CDR1 SGHTA, CDR2 FQGNSA. The CDR3 consists of 12 residues. V gave up 3 bases and J gave up 3 bases, with 2 bases separating them. CDR3: CASSFDTGELFF. The DNA of the CDR3 is TGTGCCAGCAGCTTTGACACCGGGGAGCTGTTTTTT.

There are a few counts of this clone. The chain has TRBV23-1 and TRBJ2-5, with D perhaps matching TRBD1 (6 bases). TRBV23-1 is annotated as an ORF whose role is uncertain. CDR3 length: 16 amino acids. V was cut by 6 bases and J by 5 bases, with 22 bases left in between. CDR3 bases: TGCGCCAGCAGGACCCAGGATAGGACAGTGGGGGAGACCCAGTACTTC. Encoded protein: CASRTQDRTVGETQYF.

The V and J genes are TRBV7-2 and TRBJ2-1; tentatively, D is TRBD2 (5 bases). This CDR3 contains 15 residues. V lost 6 bases and J 0 bases, leaving 12 bases between the germline ends. Germline assignment: CDR1 SGHTA and CDR2 FQGNSA. CDR3 in DNA: TGTGCCAGCAGTTTGGACTTTTCCTCCTACAATGAGCAGTTCTTC. It encodes CASSLDFSSYNEQFF.

This clone was counted a few times. This rearrangement joins TRBV7-9 to TRBJ2-1, with D perhaps matching TRBD1 (5 bases). The germline V gene encodes CDR1 SEHNR and CDR2 FQNEAQ (reference sequence). Trimming took off 1 base at V and 9 bases at J, with 19 bases between the two ends. The CDR3 has 16 residues. DNA of the CDR3: TGTGCCAGCAGCTTAGTCACAGGATTGGGGCGGAGTGAGCAGTTCTTC. Its protein is CASSLVTGLGRSEQFF.

As to this clone: This CDR3 is also generated by other DNA sequences in the sample. The chain recombines TRBV15 with TRBJ2-1; 8 positions match TRBD2. V dropped 1 base and J dropped 4; count of bases not matched to a gene: 6. CDR3 length equals 16 residues. Germline CDR1 and CDR2: LNHNV and YYDKDF (reference sequence). This CDR3 is CATSRVRTSGYNEQFF. The CDR3 nucleotides read TGTGCCACCAGCAGAGTTCGAACTAGCGGATACAATGAGCAGTTCTTC.